Reported below is one T cell receptor (beta chain). The data are from a study of cytomegalovirus exposure and HLA in healthy donors. Between the trimmed V and J ends, which lost 2 bases and 0 bases, there was a span of 13 bases. This CDR3 is built from 16 residues. Per the germline V gene, CDR1 is MGHRA and CDR2 is YSYEKL. Some clones are missing from TCRdb's copy, which holds only in-frame ones; the method was immunoSEQ multiplex PCR. Here the sample spans roughly 150,000 clones, 85% to 90% being singletons. The gene calls are TRBV4-1 and TRBJ2-5; D ambiguous. The receptor comes from a man in his late teens or twenties in good health and CMV-seropositive. What was sequenced was PBMCs. In nucleotides, the CDR3 is TGCGCCAGCAGCCAAACCCCTCTCCGGGACCAAGAGACCCAGTACTTC. This sequence encodes CASSQTPLRDQETQYF.